The source of this T cell receptor (beta chain) is a study of blood T cell repertoires in COVID-19. Cohorts were assigned according to the clinical history that participants reported. This CDR3 contains 15 residues. V was shortened by 1 base and J by 4 bases, with 10 bases between the two germline ends. The germline CDR1 and CDR2 sequences are SGHTA and FQGNSA. Only in-frame clones appear in the TCRdb table, and some are missing; sequencing was by immunoSEQ multiplex PCR. Among about 250,000 clones listed, more than 85% were seen once. The sample taken for sequencing was PBMCs or T cells enriched from blood (not recorded which). The TCR was taken from a man in his forties who had recovered from COVID-19. J is TRBJ2-2 and V is TRBV7-2; TRBD2 might be the D (6 bases). CDR3 amino acids: CASSLGLGGTGELFF. The CDR3 DNA is TGTGCCAGCAGCTTAGGATTGGGGGGCACCGGGGAGCTGTTTTTT.